This T cell receptor (beta chain) was identified in a study of T-cell memory formation after mild COVID-19. 5'RACE primed from the constant segment yielded TCR alpha and TCR beta cDNA libraries bearing sample barcodes and UMIs. TCRdb re-called the 5' RACE reads through MiXCR, storing one row per CDR3 protein. The sample records 50,000 or so distinct CDR3 sequences, around a quarter being singletons. In regard to this clonotype: Its antigen is undetermined.

Notes on the study in general: CD4/CD8 balance characterized clones contracting day 15 to 85, and CD4+ skew characterized later expanders.

CDR3 size: 16 residues. Germline CDR1 is SGHVS and CDR2 is FNYEAQ. The V gene lost 0 bases and the J gene lost 2 bases, with 12 bases spanning the gap. Sequenced input: PBMCs or a T cell subset sorted from them (not recorded which). V and J are TRBV7-6 and TRBJ2-3; D is undetermined. This TCR was recovered from a man aged 18 to 29 who had mild COVID-19 (a few samples of this study predate the infection). Cell type and time point are not known. In DNA form, the CDR3 reads TGTGCCAGCAGCTTAGCCGTCTCTCTGCTCACAGATACGCAGTATTTT. This gives the protein CASSLAVSLLTDTQYF.